This T cell receptor (beta chain) appears in the sequencing data of a study of molecular identifiers for immune sequencing clone quantification. CDR3 size: 16 residues. Trimming cost V 8 bases and J 2 bases, with 22 bases left between them. CDR1 is MDHEN, CDR2 SYDVKM, per germline. The bulk TCR libraries were made with methods described before and with listed TCR primers. TCRdb re-analysed the PCR reads in MiXCR, keeping a single row per CDR3 protein. The table has about 500,000 distinct CDR3 sequences, around 23% seen once. The rearrangement links TRBV28 to TRBJ2-7; D unresolved. This sequence originates from a human donor in good health. Some libraries in this study had Jurkat cell RNA spiked in. The sequencing sample was made of naive CD8+ T cells from blood, with Jurkat cell RNA spiked in. Subset indicated: FACS-sorted CD8+CD4-CCR7+CD45RA+ naive T cells. The CDR3 DNA follows: TGTGCCAGCTCCCAGTTTACGCCTGCAGCAACCTACGAGCAGTACTTC. It codes for CASSQFTPAATYEQYF.